This T cell receptor (beta chain) was recovered during a study of OX40 agonist ivuxolimab in advanced cancers. Study-level information: Ivuxolimab, an antibody that agonizes OX40 (CD134), was administered to the patients.

CDR3 length equals 14 residues. V dropped 2 bases and J dropped 4 bases, with 11 bases sitting between them. Germline lookup yields CDR1 SEHNR and CDR2 FQNEAQ (reference sequence). TCRdb's table, derived via immunoSEQ multiplex PCR, lists solely in-frame clones and lacks some. Of approximately 51,000 clones detected, over 75% appear once; the ten largest clones hold over 2%. This TCR was recovered from an adult with an advanced solid tumor such as melanoma, head and neck, liver or kidney cancer. This sequence joins TRBV7-9 and TRBJ1-2, with D hard to call. The sample consisted of CD4+ or CD8+ T cells sorted from blood, taken in a trial of the OX40 agonist ivuxolimab. CDR3 region: CASSLTTGSYGYTF. In DNA, the CDR3 is TGTGCCAGCAGCTTAACGACGGGCTCCTATGGCTACACCTTC.